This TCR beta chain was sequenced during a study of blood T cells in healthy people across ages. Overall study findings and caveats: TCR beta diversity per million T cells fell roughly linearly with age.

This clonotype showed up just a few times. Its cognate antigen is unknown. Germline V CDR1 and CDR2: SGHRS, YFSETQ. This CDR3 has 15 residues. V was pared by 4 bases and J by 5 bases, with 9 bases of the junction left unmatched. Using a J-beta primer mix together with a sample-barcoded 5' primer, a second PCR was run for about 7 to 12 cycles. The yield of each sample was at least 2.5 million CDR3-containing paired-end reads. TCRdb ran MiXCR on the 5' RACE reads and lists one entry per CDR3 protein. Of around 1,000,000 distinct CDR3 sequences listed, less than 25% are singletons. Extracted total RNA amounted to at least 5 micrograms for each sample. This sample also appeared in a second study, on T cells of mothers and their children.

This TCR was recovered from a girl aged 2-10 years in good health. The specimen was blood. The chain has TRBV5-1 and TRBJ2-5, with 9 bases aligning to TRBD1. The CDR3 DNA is TGCGCCAGCAGCCCTCTGGGACAGGGAGGGGAGACCCAGTACTTC. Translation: CASSPLGQGGETQYF.